This passage covers 29 T cell receptor beta chains from one sample sequenced in a study of blood T cell repertoires in COVID-19. This table comes from immunoSEQ multiplex PCR, and its TCRdb copy is limited to in-frame clones, with some not included. The sample carries about 160,000 clones, roughly 89% recorded once. The sequenced sample consisted of peripheral blood. The origin of the receptors is a woman in her sixties or seventies with COVID-19, enrolled during active disease.

The V and J genes are TRBV6-5 and TRBJ2-1; the D is unclear. Trimming pared 7 bases from V and 4 bases from J, leaving 11 bases between. This CDR3 has 13 residues. The V gene's germline CDR1 is MNHEY and CDR2 SVGAGI. CDR3 amino acids: CASNPTRYNEQFF. The CDR3 DNA reads TGTGCCAGCAACCCGACTCGTTACAATGAGCAGTTCTTC.

This chain links TRBV5-6 with TRBJ1-6; 7 bases map to TRBD1. Trimming removed 4 bases from V and 9 bases from J; junction bases left unmatched: 10. Germline V lookup: CDR1 SGHDT, CDR2 YYEEEE. The CDR3 has 15 amino acids. CDR3 in DNA: TGTGCCAGCAGCGCCCTACAGGGGCAGGGTTCACCCCTCCACTTT. The encoded protein is CASSALQGQGSPLHF.

This rearrangement joins TRBV6-6 to TRBJ1-4; tentatively, D is TRBD1 (5 bases). CDR1 and CDR2 (germline): MNHNY, SVGAGI (reference sequence). V dropped 5 bases and J dropped 0 bases, with 16 bases sitting between them. The CDR3 totals 17 residues. CDR3 residues: CASSPHRGGATNEKLFF. Here the CDR3 DNA reads TGTGCCAGCAGTCCCCACCGGGGGGGGGCAACTAATGAAAAACTGTTTTTT.

The genes are TRBV11-3 and TRBJ2-1; 8 positions match TRBD2. CDR1 is SGHNT, CDR2 YENEEA, per germline. The CDR3 length is 15 residues. The V and J ends lost 2 bases and 7 bases, in that order; junction bases with no gene match: 7. Written as DNA, the CDR3 is TGTGCCAGCAGCTTATACGGGGGGGTGGAGAATGAGCAGTTCTTC. Its protein is CASSLYGGVENEQFF.

The V call is TRBV28, the J call TRBJ1-2, with 8 nucleotides matching TRBD1. Germline V CDR1 and CDR2: MDHEN, SYDVKM. V was clipped by 6 bases and J by 8 bases; unmatched bases: 8. CDR3 size: 13 residues. This CDR3 reads CASRQGASWGYTF. For the CDR3, the DNA is TGTGCCAGCAGGCAGGGGGCTTCTTGGGGCTACACCTTC.

CDR3 DNA: TGTGCCAGCAGCCAAGGTCGGGGGACGAGAACAGATACGCAGTATTTT. Protein sequence: CASSQGRGTRTDTQYF. This chain uses TRBV3-1 (or the pseudogene TRBV3-2) with TRBJ2-3; possibly TRBD2 for D (6 bases). The CDR3 runs 16 residues. V lost 1 base to trimming and J lost 3 bases, with 14 bases between them. In germline, CDR1 is LGHDT, CDR2 YNNKEL (reference sequence).

The chain recombines TRBV20-1 with TRBJ1-6, with 7 bases aligning to TRBD1. Germline CDR1 reads DFQATT; CDR2 reads SNEGSKA (reference sequence). The CDR3 is 16 residues long. Trimming at V came to 3 bases and at J to 10 bases, leaving 15 bases not matched to a gene. CDR3 coding DNA: TGCAGTGCTAGTCCTCGGAGGGGGCCGAGGGGATCACCCCTCCACTTT. As protein: CSASPRRGPRGSPLHF.

The chain recombines TRBV5-1 with TRBJ2-3, with 7 bases aligning to TRBD1. Looked up from germline, CDR1 is SGHRS and CDR2 is YFSETQ. The CDR3 has 15 residues. Losses at the gene ends were 4 bases for V and 3 bases for J; bases not matched to a gene: 8. CDR3 region: CASSPGTVGTDTQYF. Here the CDR3 DNA reads TGCGCCAGCAGCCCGGGGACAGTTGGAACAGATACGCAGTATTTT.

A single count supports this clone. The rearrangement uses TRBV2 and TRBJ1-5; TRBD1 agrees at 8 bases. Germline-derived CDR1 and CDR2 are SNHLY and FYNNEI. The trim removed 7 bases at V and 3 bases at J, leaving 11 bases unmatched. The CDR3 has 16 amino acids. The DNA for the CDR3 is TGTGCCAGCAAAGGACGGACAGGGCGGCCCAATCAGCCCCAGCATTTT. Translating gives CASKGRTGRPNQPQHF.

The chain recombines TRBV2 with TRBJ2-4; 14 bases line up with TRBD2. CDR1 and CDR2 (germline): SNHLY, FYNNEI. The ends lost 7 bases at V and 6 bases at J; junction bases unmatched: 8. The CDR3 runs 16 residues. In DNA, the CDR3 is TGTGCCAGCATGGGGACTAGCGGGGGTGTCGGAAACATTCAGTACTTC. Amino acid sequence: CASMGTSGGVGNIQYF.

The gene calls are TRBV6-5 and TRBJ1-1; D is unclear. CDR3 length: 14 residues. Trimming removed 1 base from V and 4 bases from J, with 10 bases in between. CDR1 and CDR2 (germline): MNHEY, SVGAGI. In DNA, the CDR3 is TGTGCCAGCAGTTACTTGGCGGGAGGCACTGAAGCTTTCTTT. It is translated as CASSYLAGGTEAFF.

The chain combines TRBV5-1 with TRBJ1-2; tentatively, D is TRBD1 (6 bases). V was trimmed by 4 bases and J by 4 bases, leaving 17 bases between them. CDR3 length: 15 amino acids. Germline V lookup: CDR1 SGHRS, CDR2 YFSETQ. The CDR3 coding sequence is TGCGCCAGCAGCGGGGCCGGGACAACCACCTATGGCTACACCTTC. It encodes CASSGAGTTTYGYTF.

The V and J genes are TRBV7-8 and TRBJ1-1; maybe TRBD1 (5 bases). Deletions cut 3 bases from V and 1 base from J, with 9 bases between. The CDR3 spans 14 residues. Germline V gene lookup returns CDR1 SGHVS and CDR2 FQNEAQ. CDR3 in DNA: TGTGCCAGCAGCTTCAGGGTTGGGAACACTGAAGCTTTCTTT. Protein: CASSFRVGNTEAFF.

This chain connects TRBV19 to TRBJ1-1; 11 nucleotides line up with TRBD1. V trimming: 3 bases; J trimming: 2 bases; junction bases outside the gene matches: 8. Looked up from germline, CDR1 is LNHDA and CDR2 is SQIVND (reference sequence). CDR3 length: 17 residues. CDR3 protein: CASSIYWTGGRNTEAFF. In DNA form, the CDR3 reads TGTGCCAGTAGTATCTACTGGACAGGGGGCAGAAACACTGAAGCTTTCTTT.

This sequence joins TRBV27 and TRBJ2-7; perhaps TRBD2 as D (6 bases). The CDR3 spans 15 residues. V lost 4 bases to trimming and J lost 4 bases, with 17 bases between them. From germline, CDR1 is MNHEY and CDR2 SMNVEV (reference sequence). The DNA of the CDR3 is TGTGCCAGCAGTTCCACAGCGGGTCCCCCTTACGAGCAGTACTTC. It is translated as CASSSTAGPPYEQYF.

The chain uses TRBV10-3 and TRBJ1-1; a possible D gene is TRBD1 (6 bases). Looked up from germline, CDR1 is ENHRY and CDR2 is SYGVKD. The V and J ends lost 4 bases and 2 bases respectively, with 14 bases between them. CDR3 size: 15 residues. In nucleotides, the CDR3 is TGTGCCATCAGTGCAATACTGACAGGAAACACTGAAGCTTTCTTT. It translates to CAISAILTGNTEAFF.

The chain couples TRBV10-1 to TRBJ1-4, with no clear D. Germline V gene data show CDR1 as WNHNN and CDR2 as SYGVQD (reference sequence). With 8 bases removed from V and 8 bases from J, the gap between germline ends came to 18 bases. The CDR3 has 14 amino acids. In DNA, the CDR3 is TGCGCCAGCTCCCCCCAGCCAGCGGACGAAAAACTGTTTTTT. Protein sequence: CASSPQPADEKLFF.

The CDR3 sequence is CASSPDRKTNEKLFF. CDR3 DNA: TGTGCCAGCTCACCGGACAGAAAAACTAATGAAAAACTGTTTTTT. The chain links TRBV18 to TRBJ1-4; tentatively, D is TRBD1 (6 bases). The ends were cut back, 3 bases at V and 1 base at J, with 9 bases in the middle. This CDR3 spans 15 amino acids. Germline loops: CDR1 KGHSH, CDR2 LQKENI.

This sequence joins TRBV4-1 and TRBJ1-2, with 9 positions matching TRBD1. The CDR3 totals 13 residues. CDR1 is MGHRA and CDR2 is YSYEKL in the germline V gene. J was trimmed by 2 bases and V by 6 bases; bases with no gene match: 1. CDR3 DNA: TGCGCCAGCAGGGGGACAGGGAACTATGGCTACACCTTC. Residues: CASRGTGNYGYTF.

V gene TRBV7-8 combines with J gene TRBJ2-5; no reliable D call. V was pared by 5 bases and J by 4 bases, with 14 bases between. Germline V gene lookup returns CDR1 SGHVS and CDR2 FQNEAQ. The CDR3 loop spans 14 amino acids. The CDR3 bases are TGTGCCAGCAGCCCCGCCCTAGAATCAGAGACCCAGTACTTC. It yields the protein CASSPALESETQYF.

The V and J genes are TRBV4-1 and TRBJ1-2; D perhaps matches TRBD1 (5 bases). The CDR3 is 16 amino acids. V lost 1 base and J lost 3, with 15 bases in between. Germline CDR1 MGHRA, CDR2 YSYEKL. CDR3 protein: CASSQANLRVDYGYTF. The CDR3 DNA is TGCGCCAGCAGCCAAGCCAACCTCAGGGTGGACTATGGCTACACCTTC.

The chain links TRBV11-2 to TRBJ1-3; a weak D match, TRBD1 (6 bases). This CDR3 is 16 amino acids long. Trimming shortened V by 0 bases and J by 0 bases, and 9 bases separated the two germline ends. CDR1 and CDR2 from the germline V gene are SGHAT and FQNNGV. The CDR3 here is CASSLEDRLSGNTIYF. The CDR3 DNA is TGTGCCAGCAGCTTAGAGGACAGACTCTCTGGAAACACCATATATTTT.

V gene TRBV9 combines with J gene TRBJ1-2, with D possibly TRBD1 on 5 matching bases. This CDR3 spans 13 amino acids. The V and J ends lost 3 bases and 2 bases respectively, with 8 bases between them. Germline CDR1 is SGDLS and CDR2 is YYNGEE. CDR3 amino acids: CASSATVNYGYTF. The DNA for the CDR3 is TGTGCCAGCAGCGCGACAGTGAACTATGGCTACACCTTC.

CDR3 region: CSASWSGAASNQPQHF. CDR3 bases: TGCAGTGCTAGTTGGTCAGGGGCCGCTTCCAATCAGCCCCAGCATTTT. The chain joins TRBV20-1 to TRBJ1-5; a weak D match, TRBD1 (6 bases). The V end was cut by 3 bases, the J end by 3 bases, with 18 bases between. Germline V lookup: CDR1 DFQATT, CDR2 SNEGSKA (reference sequence). The CDR3 is 16 amino acids.

This clone has a handful of counts. The V call is TRBV5-1, the J call TRBJ1-2; D might be TRBD1 (5 bases). The CDR3 covers 15 residues. V lost 0 bases and J lost 8, with 17 bases in between. The germline V gene encodes CDR1 SGHRS and CDR2 YFSETQ. In DNA, the CDR3 is TGCGCCAGCAGCTTGGCGGGAGGGGAGGTGGACGGCTACACCTTC. This gives the protein CASSLAGGEVDGYTF.

The chain uses TRBV19 and TRBJ1-2, with 11 bases identical to TRBD1. Losses at the gene ends were 0 bases for V and 2 bases for J; bases not matched to a gene: 2. Germline V lookup: CDR1 LNHDA, CDR2 SQIVND (reference sequence). There are 16 residues in the CDR3. CDR3 protein: CASSIERDRGNYGYTF. The CDR3 nucleotides read TGTGCCAGTAGTATAGAGAGGGACAGGGGGAACTATGGCTACACCTTC.

The rearrangement uses TRBV19 and TRBJ1-4, with D possibly matching TRBD1 (5 bases). V was trimmed by 0 bases and J by 5 bases, leaving 10 bases between them. Germline loops: CDR1 LNHDA, CDR2 SQIVND (reference sequence). There are 15 residues in the CDR3. The CDR3 bases are TGTGCCAGTAGTATAGAGCGGGGCCGAAATGAAAAACTGTTTTTT. This encodes CASSIERGRNEKLFF.

DNA of the CDR3: TGTGCCAGTAGTATAGGAGGAGGGGGCAATCAGCCCCAGCATTTT. Protein sequence: CASSIGGGGNQPQHF. This chain joins TRBV19 and TRBJ1-5; TRBD1 is a possible D gene (5 bases). V lost 1 base and J 2 bases, leaving 9 bases between the germline ends. The length of the CDR3 is 15 residues. Per germline, CDR1 LNHDA and CDR2 SQIVND (reference sequence). Using reference TRBV19 and TRBJ1-5 for the parts outside the CDR3, the full variable domain is DGGITQSPKYLFRKEGQNVTLSCEQNLNHDAMYWYRQDPGQGLRLIYYSQIVNDFQKGDIAEGYSVSREKKESFPLTVTSAQKNPTAFYLCASSIGGGGNQPQHFGDGTRLSIL.

The J gene is TRBJ1-5, the V gene TRBV2, with 7 positions matching TRBD1. Germline V lookup: CDR1 SNHLY, CDR2 FYNNEI. The CDR3 sequence is 13 residues long. V lost 3 bases to trimming and J lost 6 bases; unmatched junction nucleotides: 2. DNA for the CDR3: TGTGCCAGCAGTGACTCAGGGGGTCAGCCCCAGCATTTT. Its protein product is CASSDSGGQPQHF.